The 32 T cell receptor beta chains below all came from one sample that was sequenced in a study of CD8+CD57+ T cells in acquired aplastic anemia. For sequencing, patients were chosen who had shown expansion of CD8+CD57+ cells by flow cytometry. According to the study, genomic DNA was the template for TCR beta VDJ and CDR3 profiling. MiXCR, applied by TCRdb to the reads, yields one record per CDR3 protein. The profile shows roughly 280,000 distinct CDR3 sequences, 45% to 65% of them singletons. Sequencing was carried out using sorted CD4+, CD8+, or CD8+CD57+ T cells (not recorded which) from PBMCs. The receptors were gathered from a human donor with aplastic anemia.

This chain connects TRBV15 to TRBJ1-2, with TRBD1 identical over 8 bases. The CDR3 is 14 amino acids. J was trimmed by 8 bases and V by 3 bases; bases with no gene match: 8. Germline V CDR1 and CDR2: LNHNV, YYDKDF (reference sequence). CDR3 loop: CATSRDGTGVGYTF. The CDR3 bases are TGTGCCACCAGCAGGGACGGGACAGGAGTAGGCTACACCTTC.

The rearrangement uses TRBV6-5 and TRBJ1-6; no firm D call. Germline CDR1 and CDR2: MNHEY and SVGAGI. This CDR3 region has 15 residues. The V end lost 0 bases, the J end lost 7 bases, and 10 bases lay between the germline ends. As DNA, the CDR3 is TGTGCCAGCAGTTACTCGGCAGCGGCCAATTCACCCCTCCACTTT. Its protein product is CASSYSAAANSPLHF.

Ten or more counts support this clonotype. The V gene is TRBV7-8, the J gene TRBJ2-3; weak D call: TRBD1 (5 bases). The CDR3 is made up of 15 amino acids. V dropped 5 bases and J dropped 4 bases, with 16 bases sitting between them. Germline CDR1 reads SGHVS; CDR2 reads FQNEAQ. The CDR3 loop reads CASSPFAGIADTQYF. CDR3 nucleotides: TGTGCCAGCAGCCCGTTTGCAGGGATCGCAGATACGCAGTATTTT.

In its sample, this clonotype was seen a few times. The CDR3 here is CSAKRGGRDQPQHF. The DNA for the CDR3 is TGCAGTGCAAAGAGGGGGGGGAGGGATCAGCCCCAGCATTTT. The rearrangement joins TRBV20-1 to TRBJ1-5; D perhaps matches TRBD1 (6 bases). Germline V gene data show CDR1 as DFQATT and CDR2 as SNEGSKA (reference sequence). The CDR3 extends over 14 amino acids. The V gene lost 6 bases and the J gene lost 5 bases, with 17 bases spanning the gap.

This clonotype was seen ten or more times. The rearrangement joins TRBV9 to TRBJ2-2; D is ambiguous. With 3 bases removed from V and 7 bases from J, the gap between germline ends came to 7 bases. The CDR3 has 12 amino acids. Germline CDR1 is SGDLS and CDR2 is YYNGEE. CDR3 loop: CASSAMGGELFF. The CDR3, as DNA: TGTGCCAGCAGCGCCATGGGCGGGGAGCTGTTTTTT.

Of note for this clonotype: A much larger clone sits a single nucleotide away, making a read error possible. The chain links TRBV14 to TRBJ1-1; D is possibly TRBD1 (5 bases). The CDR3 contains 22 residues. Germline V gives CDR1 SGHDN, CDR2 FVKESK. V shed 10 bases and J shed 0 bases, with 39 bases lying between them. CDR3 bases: TGTGCCAACCACCAAAGTTTACGCTGGCAGGGCCGGGAGTGGGTGATGAACACTGAAGCTTTCTTT. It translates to CANHQSLRWQGREWVMNTEAFF.

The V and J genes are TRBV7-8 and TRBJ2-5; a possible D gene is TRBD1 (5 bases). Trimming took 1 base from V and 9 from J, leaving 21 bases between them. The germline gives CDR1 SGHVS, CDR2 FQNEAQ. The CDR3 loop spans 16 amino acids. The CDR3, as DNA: TGTGCCAGCAGCTTAGGTACAGGCTACTTAGAGAAGGCCCAGTACTTC. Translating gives CASSLGTGYLEKAQYF.

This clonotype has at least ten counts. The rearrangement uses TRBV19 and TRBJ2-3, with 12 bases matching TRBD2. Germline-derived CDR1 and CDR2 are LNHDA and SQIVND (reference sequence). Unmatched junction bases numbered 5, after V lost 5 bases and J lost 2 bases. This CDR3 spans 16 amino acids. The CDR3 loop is CASSLAGGRATDTQYF. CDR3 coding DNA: TGTGCCAGTAGTCTAGCGGGGGGGCGAGCCACAGATACGCAGTATTTT.

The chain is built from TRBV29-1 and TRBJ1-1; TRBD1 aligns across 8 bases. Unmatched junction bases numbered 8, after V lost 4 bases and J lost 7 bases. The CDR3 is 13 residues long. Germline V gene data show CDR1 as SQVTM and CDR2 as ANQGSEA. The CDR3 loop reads CSVGQGNLGEAFF. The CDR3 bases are TGCAGCGTTGGACAGGGGAATTTAGGTGAAGCTTTCTTT.

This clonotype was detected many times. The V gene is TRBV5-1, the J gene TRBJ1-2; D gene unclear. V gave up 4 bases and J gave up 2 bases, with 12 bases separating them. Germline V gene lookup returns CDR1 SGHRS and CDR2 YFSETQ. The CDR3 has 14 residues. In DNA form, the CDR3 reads TGCGCCAGCAGCCCCGGCGGCGTAAACTATGGCTACACCTTC. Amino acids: CASSPGGVNYGYTF. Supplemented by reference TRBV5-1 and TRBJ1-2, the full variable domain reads KAGVTQTPRYLIKTRGQQVTLSCSPISGHRSVSWYQQTPGQGLQFLFEYFSETQRNKGNFPGRFSGRQFSNSRSEMNVSTLELGDSALYLCASSPGGVNYGYTFGSGTRLTVV.

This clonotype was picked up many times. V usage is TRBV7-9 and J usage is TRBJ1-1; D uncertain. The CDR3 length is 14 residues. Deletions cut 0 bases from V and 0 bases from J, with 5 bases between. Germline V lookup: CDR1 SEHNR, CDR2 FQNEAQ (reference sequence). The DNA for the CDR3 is TGTGCCAGCAGCTTAGCTACGTTGAACACTGAAGCTTTCTTT. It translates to CASSLATLNTEAFF.

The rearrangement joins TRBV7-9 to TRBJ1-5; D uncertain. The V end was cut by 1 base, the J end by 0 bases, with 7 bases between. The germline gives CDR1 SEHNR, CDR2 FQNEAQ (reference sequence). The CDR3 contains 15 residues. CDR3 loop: CASSLGWASNQPQHF. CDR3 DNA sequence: TGTGCCAGCAGCTTAGGCTGGGCTAGCAATCAGCCCCAGCATTTT. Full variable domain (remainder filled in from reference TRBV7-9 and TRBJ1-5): DTGVSQNPRHKITKRGQNVTFRCDPISEHNRLYWYRQTLGQGPEFLTYFQNEAQLEKSRLLSDRFSAERPKGSFSTLEIQRTEQGDSAMYLCASSLGWASNQPQHFGDGTRLSIL.

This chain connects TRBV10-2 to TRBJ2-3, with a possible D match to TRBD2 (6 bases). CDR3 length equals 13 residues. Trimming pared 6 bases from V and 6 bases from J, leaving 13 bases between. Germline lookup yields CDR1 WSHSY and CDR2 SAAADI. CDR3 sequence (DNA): TGCGCCAGCAGCCTAACTAGCCGCGATACGCAGTATTTT. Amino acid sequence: CASSLTSRDTQYF.

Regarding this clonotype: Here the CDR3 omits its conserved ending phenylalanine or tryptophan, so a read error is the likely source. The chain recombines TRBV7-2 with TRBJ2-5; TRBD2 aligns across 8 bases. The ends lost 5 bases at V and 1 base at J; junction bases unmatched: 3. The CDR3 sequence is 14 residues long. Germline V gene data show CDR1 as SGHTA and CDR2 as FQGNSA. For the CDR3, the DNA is TGTGCCAGCAGCCGAGGACTAGCCCAAGAGACCCAGTACTCC. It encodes CASSRGLAQETQYS.

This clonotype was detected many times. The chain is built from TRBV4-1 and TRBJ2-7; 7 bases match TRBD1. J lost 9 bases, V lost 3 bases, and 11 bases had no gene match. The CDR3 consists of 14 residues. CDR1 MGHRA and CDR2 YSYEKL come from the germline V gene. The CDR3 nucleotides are TGCGCCAGCAGCCAGACGTGGACAGGAGGAGTGCAGTACTTC. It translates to CASSQTWTGGVQYF.

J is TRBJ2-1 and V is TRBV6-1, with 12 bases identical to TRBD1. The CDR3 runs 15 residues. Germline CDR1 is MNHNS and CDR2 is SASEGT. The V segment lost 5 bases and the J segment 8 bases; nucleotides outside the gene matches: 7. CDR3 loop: CASSKGTGGIDEQFF. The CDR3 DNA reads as TGTGCCAGCAGTAAAGGGACAGGGGGCATCGATGAGCAGTTCTTC.

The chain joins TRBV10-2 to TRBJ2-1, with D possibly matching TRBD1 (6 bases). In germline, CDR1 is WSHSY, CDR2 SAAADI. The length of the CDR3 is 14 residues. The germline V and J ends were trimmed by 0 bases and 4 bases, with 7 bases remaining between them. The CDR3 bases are TGCGCCAGCAGTGAGTCCGGACAGTACAATGAGCAGTTCTTC. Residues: CASSESGQYNEQFF.

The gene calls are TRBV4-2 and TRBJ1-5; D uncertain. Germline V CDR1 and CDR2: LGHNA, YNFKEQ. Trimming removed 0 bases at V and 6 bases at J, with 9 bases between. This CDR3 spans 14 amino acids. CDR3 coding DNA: TGTGCCAGCAGCCAAGAATGGGGTGTTCAGCCCCAGCATTTT. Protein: CASSQEWGVQPQHF.

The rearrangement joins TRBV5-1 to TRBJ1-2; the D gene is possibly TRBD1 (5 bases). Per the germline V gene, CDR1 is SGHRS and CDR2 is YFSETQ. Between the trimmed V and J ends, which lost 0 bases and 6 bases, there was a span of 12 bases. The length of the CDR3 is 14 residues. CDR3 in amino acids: CASSLGGPGDGYTF. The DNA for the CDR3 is TGCGCCAGCAGCTTGGGCGGTCCGGGGGATGGCTACACCTTC.

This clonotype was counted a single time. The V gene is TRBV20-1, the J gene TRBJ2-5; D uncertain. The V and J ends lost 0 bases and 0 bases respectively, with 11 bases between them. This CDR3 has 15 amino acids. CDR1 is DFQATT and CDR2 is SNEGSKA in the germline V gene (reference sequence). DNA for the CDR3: TGCAGTGCTAGAGATCGCGGTTCGTACCAAGAGACCCAGTACTTC. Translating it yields CSARDRGSYQETQYF.

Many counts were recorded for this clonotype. The CDR3 reads CARTGGQWRNQPQHF. The CDR3, as DNA: TGTGCCAGGACAGGGGGCCAGTGGCGCAATCAGCCCCAGCATTTT. The V call is TRBV24-1, the J call TRBJ1-5; 11 positions agree with TRBD1. CDR1 is KGHDR, CDR2 SFDVKD, per germline. V gave up 11 bases and J gave up 2 bases; unmatched junction bases: 7. The CDR3 length is 15 residues.

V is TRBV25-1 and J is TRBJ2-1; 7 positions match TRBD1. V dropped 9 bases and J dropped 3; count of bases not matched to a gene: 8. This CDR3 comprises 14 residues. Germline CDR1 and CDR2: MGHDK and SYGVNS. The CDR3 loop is CARTGETFYNEQFF. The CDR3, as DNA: TGTGCCAGAACAGGGGAAACCTTCTACAATGAGCAGTTCTTC.

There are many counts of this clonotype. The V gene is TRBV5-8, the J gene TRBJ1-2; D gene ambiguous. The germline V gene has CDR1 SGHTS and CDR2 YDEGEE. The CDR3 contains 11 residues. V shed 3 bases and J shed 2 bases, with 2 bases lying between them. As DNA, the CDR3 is TGTGCCAGCAGCTACAACTATGGCTACACCTTC. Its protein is CASSYNYGYTF.

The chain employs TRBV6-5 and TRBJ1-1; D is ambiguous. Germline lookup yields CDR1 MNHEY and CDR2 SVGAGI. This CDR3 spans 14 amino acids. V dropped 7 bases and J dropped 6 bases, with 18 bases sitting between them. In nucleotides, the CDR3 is TGTGCCAGCACCCCCCCGTACCGAACCTCTGAAGCTTTCTTT. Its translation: CASTPPYRTSEAFF.

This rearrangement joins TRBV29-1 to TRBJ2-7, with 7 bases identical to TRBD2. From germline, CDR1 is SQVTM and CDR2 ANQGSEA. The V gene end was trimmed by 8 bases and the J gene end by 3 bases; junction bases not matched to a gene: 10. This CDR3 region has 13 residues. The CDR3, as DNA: TGCAGCAGTTTCGGCGGGAGTATCTACGAGCAGTACTTC. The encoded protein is CSSFGGSIYEQYF.

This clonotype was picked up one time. CDR3 in amino acids: CASSERVDRNQPQHF. CDR3 bases: TGTGCCAGCAGTGAGCGGGTGGACAGGAATCAGCCCCAGCATTTT. The rearrangement uses TRBV2 and TRBJ1-5; TRBD1 agrees at 7 bases. Germline V gives CDR1 SNHLY, CDR2 FYNNEI. The J segment lost 4 bases and the V segment lost 3 bases, leaving 6 bases of the junction unmatched. The CDR3 extends over 15 amino acids.

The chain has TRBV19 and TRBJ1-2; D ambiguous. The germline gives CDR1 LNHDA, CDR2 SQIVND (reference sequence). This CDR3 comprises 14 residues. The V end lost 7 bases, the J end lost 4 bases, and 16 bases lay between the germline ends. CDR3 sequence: CASTYSGVSYGYTF. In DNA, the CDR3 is TGTGCCAGTACCTACTCTGGGGTAAGCTATGGCTACACCTTC.

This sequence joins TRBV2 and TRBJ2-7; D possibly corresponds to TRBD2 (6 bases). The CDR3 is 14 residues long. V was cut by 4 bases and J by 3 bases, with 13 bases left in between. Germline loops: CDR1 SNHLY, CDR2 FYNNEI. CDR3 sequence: CASSAGGTSYEQYF. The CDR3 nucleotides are TGTGCCAGCAGTGCCGGGGGAACAAGCTACGAGCAGTACTTC.

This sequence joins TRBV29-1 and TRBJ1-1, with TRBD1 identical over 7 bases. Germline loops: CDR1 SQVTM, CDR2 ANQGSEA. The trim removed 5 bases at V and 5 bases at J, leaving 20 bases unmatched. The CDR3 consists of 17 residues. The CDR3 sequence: CSVLAGGTTGRSTEAFF. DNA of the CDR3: TGCAGCGTTCTCGCCGGGGGGACGACAGGGAGGTCGACTGAAGCTTTCTTT.

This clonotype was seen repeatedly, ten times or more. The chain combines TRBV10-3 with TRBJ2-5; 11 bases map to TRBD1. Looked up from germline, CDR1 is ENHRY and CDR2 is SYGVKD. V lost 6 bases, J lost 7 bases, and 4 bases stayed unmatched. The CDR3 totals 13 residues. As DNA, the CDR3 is TGTGCCATCAGCGGGACAGGGGGGGGGACCCAGTACTTC. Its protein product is CAISGTGGGTQYF.

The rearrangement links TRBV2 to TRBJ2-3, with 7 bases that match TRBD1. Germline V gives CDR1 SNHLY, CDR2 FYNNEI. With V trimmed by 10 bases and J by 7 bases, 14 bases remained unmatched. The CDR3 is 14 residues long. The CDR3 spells CAITPGQLTNTQYF. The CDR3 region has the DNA TGTGCCATAACGCCGGGACAGCTGACCAATACGCAGTATTTT. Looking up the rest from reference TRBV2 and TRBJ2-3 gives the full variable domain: EPEVTQTPSHQVTQMGQEVILRCVPISNHLYFYWYRQILGQKVEFLVSFYNNEISEKSEIFDDQFSVERPDGSNFTLKIRSTKLEDSAMYFCAITPGQLTNTQYFGPGTRLTVL.

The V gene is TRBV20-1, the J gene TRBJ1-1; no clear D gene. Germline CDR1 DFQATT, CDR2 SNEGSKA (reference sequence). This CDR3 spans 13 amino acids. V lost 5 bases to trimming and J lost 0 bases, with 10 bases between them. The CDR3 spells CSAGRLMNTEAFF. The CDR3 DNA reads TGCAGTGCTGGTCGGCTAATGAACACTGAAGCTTTCTTT.